This TCR beta chain was identified during a study of blood T cells in healthy people across ages. Points from the study as a whole: The study found TCR beta diversity correlated strongly with naive T cell percentage. It was the long-lived donors that had more naive CD4+ cells and higher diversity than aged donors.

Each sample used at least 6 million PBMCs. Turning to this clonotype: Its target is unknown.

The use of a sample-barcoded 5' primer and a J-beta primer mix characterized a second PCR of roughly 7 to 11 cycles. The template-switch adaptor, which had 12 random nucleotides, put a tag on each cDNA molecule. TCRdb re-derived calls from the 5' RACE reads in MiXCR, one entry per CDR3 protein. The sample comprises more than 1 million distinct CDR3 sequences, around 43% of which are singletons, and 18% rests with the top ten. The CDR3 sequence is 16 residues long. The V end was cut by 0 bases, the J end by 2 bases, with 14 bases between. From germline, CDR1 is SGHVS and CDR2 FQNEAQ. Sequenced input: blood. This TCR was sampled from a woman in her fifties or sixties in good health. The chain recombines TRBV7-8 with TRBJ2-7; weak D call: TRBD2 (5 bases). The CDR3 DNA sequence: TGTGCCAGCAGCTTAGCGTTTGAGGGTTTAGCCTACGAGCAGTACTTC. Translating it yields CASSLAFEGLAYEQYF.